A single sample is the source of the 32 T cell receptor beta chains below, sequenced in a study of memory CD4+ T cells and cytomegalovirus serostatus. Single viable CD3+CD4+CD8-CD45RO+ cells were sorted as the memory CD4+ T cells. Method: immunoSEQ multiplex PCR; TCRdb's copy keeps in-frame clones and lacks some. Here the sample spans 40,000 to 45,000 clones, about 85% being singletons. Sequencing was performed on memory CD4+ T cells from blood. These receptors came from an adult in good health and CMV-seronegative.

The chain links TRBV6-6 to TRBJ2-6; no firm D call. Germline CDR1 reads MNHNY; CDR2 reads SVGAGI (reference sequence). V dropped 0 bases and J dropped 4 bases, with 7 bases sitting between them. There are 15 residues in the CDR3. CDR3 residues: CASSYSGSGANVLTF. CDR3 DNA sequence: TGTGCCAGCAGTTACTCGGGTTCGGGGGCCAACGTCCTGACTTTC.

V gene TRBV7-2 combines with J gene TRBJ2-3; 10 bases agree with TRBD2. The V segment lost 7 bases and the J segment 7 bases; nucleotides outside the gene matches: 8. The germline gives CDR1 SGHTA, CDR2 FQGNSA. This CDR3 has 14 amino acids. The CDR3 sequence: CTSNPAGGPNTQYF. The CDR3 nucleotides read TGTACCAGCAACCCAGCGGGGGGGCCGAATACGCAGTATTTT.

This clone has more than one count but fewer than ten. This sequence joins TRBV2 and TRBJ1-2; 10 bases map to TRBD1. The V and J ends lost 6 bases and 5 bases, in that order; junction bases with no gene match: 12. The CDR3 length is 16 residues. Germline V gene lookup returns CDR1 SNHLY and CDR2 FYNNEI. The CDR3 bases are TGTGCCAGCAGAGGCCCGGGACAGGGGAAAGGATATGGCTACACCTTC. Its protein product is CASRGPGQGKGYGYTF.

The chain employs TRBV4-2 and TRBJ1-2; D is unresolved. The CDR3 runs 17 residues. V dropped 0 bases and J dropped 5 bases, with 19 bases sitting between them. Germline V gene sequence: CDR1 LGHNA, CDR2 YNFKEQ. CDR3 sequence reads: CASSQDLPAGTTYGYTF. DNA of the CDR3: TGTGCCAGCAGCCAAGATCTTCCCGCAGGCACTACATATGGCTACACCTTC.

This chain joins TRBV15 and TRBJ2-1; TRBD1 matches at 11 bases. V dropped 4 bases and J dropped 3; count of bases not matched to a gene: 5. Germline V CDR1 and CDR2: LNHNV, YYDKDF (reference sequence). CDR3 size: 16 residues. The CDR3 reads CATSTYGTGGYNEQFF. The CDR3 DNA reads as TGTGCCACCAGCACGTACGGGACAGGGGGCTACAATGAGCAGTTCTTC. The complete variable domain, with remaining parts taken from reference TRBV15 and TRBJ2-1, reads DAMVIQNPRYQVTQFGKPVTLSCSQTLNHNVMYWYQQKSSQAPKLLFHYYDKDFNNEADTPDNFQSRRPNTSFCFLDIRSPGLGDTAMYLCATSTYGTGGYNEQFFGPGTRLTVL.

This clone was seen once. V and J are TRBV2 and TRBJ2-1; 9 positions match TRBD2. The CDR3 length is 14 residues. CDR1 is SNHLY, CDR2 FYNNEI, per germline. J was trimmed by 7 bases and V by 3 bases; bases with no gene match: 4. CDR3: CASSETLAGNEQFF. The DNA of the CDR3 is TGTGCCAGCAGTGAGACGCTAGCGGGGAATGAGCAGTTCTTC. Drawing the rest from reference TRBV2 and TRBJ2-1, the complete variable domain is EPEVTQTPSHQVTQMGQEVILRCVPISNHLYFYWYRQILGQKVEFLVSFYNNEISEKSEIFDDQFSVERPDGSNFTLKIRSTKLEDSAMYFCASSETLAGNEQFFGPGTRLTVL.

This clone was recorded once. The chain combines TRBV6-5 with TRBJ1-3; D possibly corresponds to TRBD1 (5 bases). V was trimmed by 4 bases and J by 6 bases, leaving 16 bases between them. CDR3 size: 15 residues. Germline CDR1 and CDR2: MNHEY and SVGAGI. CDR3 sequence reads: CASSWDRGDPNTIYF. The CDR3 DNA reads as TGTGCCAGCAGTTGGGACCGGGGGGATCCAAACACCATATATTTT.

This clone turned up a few times. The chain recombines TRBV19 with TRBJ1-2; a possible D gene is TRBD1 (5 bases). The CDR3 is 16 amino acids. V was cut by 3 bases and J by 4 bases, with 18 bases left in between. Germline V gene data show CDR1 as LNHDA and CDR2 as SQIVND (reference sequence). DNA of the CDR3: TGTGCCAGTAGTATTTTCCGACAGATCAGTTTCTATGGCTACACCTTC. It yields the protein CASSIFRQISFYGYTF.

This sequence joins TRBV6-1 and TRBJ2-1; 7 nucleotides match TRBD2. The germline V gene encodes CDR1 MNHNS and CDR2 SASEGT. J lost 5 bases, V lost 6 bases, and 7 bases had no gene match. This CDR3 is built from 14 residues. CDR3 in DNA: TGTGCCAGCAGGACGGGACTAAGGGACAATGAGCAGTTCTTC. Translated, it gives CASRTGLRDNEQFF.

V and J are TRBV18 and TRBJ2-5; D uncertain. CDR1 is KGHSH and CDR2 is LQKENI in the germline V gene. The V gene lost 5 bases and the J gene lost 3 bases, with 4 bases spanning the gap. This CDR3 contains 11 residues. CDR3 sequence: CASSSEETQYF. CDR3 DNA sequence: TGTGCCAGCTCATCCGAAGAGACCCAGTACTTC.

This clone was seen just once. The V and J genes are TRBV13 and TRBJ1-4, with unresolved D. There are 11 residues in the CDR3. Deletions cut 2 bases from V and 10 bases from J, with 5 bases between. Germline lookup yields CDR1 PRHDT and CDR2 FYEKMQ (reference sequence). The CDR3 sequence is CASSLMGKLFF. CDR3 DNA: TGTGCCAGCAGCTTAATGGGAAAACTGTTTTTT.

The chain carries TRBV7-9 and TRBJ2-3; 7 nucleotides agree with TRBD1. CDR1 SEHNR and CDR2 FQNEAQ come from the germline V gene (reference sequence). The CDR3 is made up of 13 amino acids. Germline trimming cut 3 bases from V and 4 bases from J; bases unmatched to any gene: 1. The CDR3 sequence is CASSFTGADTQYF. In DNA form, the CDR3 reads TGTGCCAGCAGCTTTACAGGGGCAGATACGCAGTATTTT.

The CDR3 DNA sequence: TGTGCCAGCTCCCTGGGACAGACGGGCCCTTACGAGCAGTACTTC. It translates to CASSLGQTGPYEQYF. The chain combines TRBV18 with TRBJ2-7; 7 nucleotides match TRBD1. The germline gives CDR1 KGHSH, CDR2 LQKENI. Trimming at V came to 6 bases and at J to 4 bases, leaving 12 bases not matched to a gene. The CDR3 has 15 residues.

The genes are TRBV7-6 and TRBJ1-2; 10 nucleotides line up with TRBD1. V gave up 4 bases and J gave up 7 bases; unmatched junction bases: 6. Germline CDR1 and CDR2: SGHVS and FNYEAQ. The CDR3 length is 14 residues. The CDR3 is CASSSGTGEAGYTF. CDR3 nucleotide sequence: TGTGCCAGCAGCTCCGGGACAGGGGAGGCTGGCTACACCTTC.

By sample share, this clone is medium-sized. V gene TRBV7-2 combines with J gene TRBJ1-2, with D perhaps TRBD1 (5 bases). V lost 5 bases and J 4 bases, leaving 11 bases between the germline ends. The CDR3 is 13 residues long. Germline-derived CDR1 and CDR2 are SGHTA and FQGNSA. CDR3 in DNA: TGTGCCAGCAGCAGGGGAGACGGCTATGGCTACACCTTC. This codes for CASSRGDGYGYTF.

The rearrangement links TRBV6-1 to TRBJ1-3; D not certain. CDR3 size: 14 residues. The ends were cut back, 10 bases at V and 0 bases at J, with 13 bases in the middle. Germline CDR1 MNHNS, CDR2 SASEGT. CDR3 DNA: TGTGCCACCTCGAACGTACACTCTGGAAACACCATATATTTT. This codes for CATSNVHSGNTIYF.

The rearrangement uses TRBV14 and TRBJ1-6; 9 nucleotides match TRBD1. The V gene end was trimmed by 4 bases and the J gene end by 9 bases; junction bases not matched to a gene: 4. Germline CDR1 and CDR2: SGHDN and FVKESK. The CDR3 loop spans 14 amino acids. DNA of the CDR3: TGTGCCAGCAGCCTGACAGGGGGAATTTCACCCCTCCACTTT. This sequence encodes CASSLTGGISPLHF.

This clone was observed once. The rearrangement links TRBV7-2 to TRBJ2-4; D is possibly TRBD1 (6 bases). V gave up 3 bases and J gave up 5 bases, with 8 bases separating them. The CDR3 spans 13 residues. Germline CDR1 is SGHTA and CDR2 is FQGNSA. CDR3: CASSFAGENIQYF. The DNA for the CDR3 is TGTGCCAGCAGCTTTGCAGGGGAAAACATTCAGTACTTC.

This clone was recorded once. The chain couples TRBV5-1 to TRBJ1-1; 11 bases line up with TRBD1. CDR3 length equals 16 residues. Germline values: CDR1 SGHRS, CDR2 YFSETQ. Germline trimming cut 2 bases from V and 4 bases from J; bases unmatched to any gene: 7. In DNA form, the CDR3 reads TGCGCCAGCAGCTTAACCCCCGGGACAGGGGGCACTGAAGCTTTCTTT. It yields the protein CASSLTPGTGGTEAFF.

The V call is TRBV6-8, the J call TRBJ1-2; D call uncertain. Trimming removed 7 bases at V and 8 bases at J, with 23 bases between. Germline assignment: CDR1 MNHGY and CDR2 SAAAGT. The CDR3 runs to 15 residues. The CDR3 reads CASTTARFRVKGYTF. CDR3 coding DNA: TGTGCCAGCACTACCGCTAGGTTTCGGGTAAAAGGCTACACCTTC.

V and J are TRBV27 and TRBJ1-5; 7 nucleotides agree with TRBD1. CDR3 length equals 17 residues. Germline CDR1 is MNHEY and CDR2 is SMNVEV (reference sequence). V shed 5 bases, J shed 0 bases, and the junction held 10 bases outside the gene matches. The CDR3, as DNA: TGTGCCAGCAGTCCGACAGGGACCCTATATAGCAATCAGCCCCAGCATTTT. Protein product: CASSPTGTLYSNQPQHF.

J is TRBJ2-1 and V is TRBV4-2; TRBD1 matches at 7 bases. The germline CDR1 and CDR2 sequences are LGHNA and YNFKEQ. The CDR3 consists of 16 residues. V lost 2 bases to trimming and J lost 4 bases; unmatched junction nucleotides: 8. The CDR3 reads CASSQSGDSSYNEQFF. CDR3 DNA sequence: TGTGCCAGCAGCCAATCCGGGGACAGCTCATACAATGAGCAGTTCTTC.

The V call is TRBV18, the J call TRBJ2-7, with D unclear. The CDR3 length is 15 residues. The germline gives CDR1 KGHSH, CDR2 LQKENI. The V end lost 5 bases, the J end lost 3 bases, and 17 bases lay between the germline ends. CDR3 loop: CASSKGFRSLYEQYF. As DNA, the CDR3 is TGTGCCAGCTCAAAGGGTTTTAGAAGTCTCTACGAGCAGTACTTC.

V gene TRBV27 combines with J gene TRBJ2-3; D call uncertain. The CDR3 spans 15 residues. In germline, CDR1 is MNHEY, CDR2 SMNVEV (reference sequence). The V and J ends lost 3 bases and 1 base respectively, with 11 bases between them. The CDR3 DNA sequence: TGTGCCAGCAGTTTCCAATGGGATGGCACAGATACGCAGTATTTT. The encoded protein is CASSFQWDGTDTQYF.

This chain connects TRBV7-8 to TRBJ1-5; tentative D call: TRBD1 (5 bases). V was cut by 1 base and J by 6 bases, with 13 bases left in between. Germline V CDR1 and CDR2: SGHVS, FQNEAQ. This CDR3 spans 15 amino acids. The CDR3 is CASSLEGQGSQPQHF. The CDR3 nucleotides are TGTGCCAGCAGCTTAGAGGGGCAGGGAAGTCAGCCCCAGCATTTT.

This sequence joins TRBV4-1 and TRBJ2-2; D perhaps matches TRBD2 (7 bases). Germline loops: CDR1 MGHRA, CDR2 YSYEKL. The germline V and J ends were trimmed by 0 bases and 3 bases, with 11 bases remaining between them. The CDR3 has 16 amino acids. CDR3 in amino acids: CASSQEGGGYTGELFF. CDR3 in DNA: TGCGCCAGCAGCCAAGAAGGGGGGGGGTACACCGGGGAGCTGTTTTTT.

The genes are TRBV15 and TRBJ1-2; D not certain. The CDR3 spans 14 residues. Germline CDR1 is LNHNV and CDR2 is YYDKDF (reference sequence). Between the trimmed V and J ends, which lost 5 bases and 4 bases, there was a span of 14 bases. The CDR3 coding sequence is TGTGCCACCAGCCTTAGGGCGGGAAGCTATGGCTACACCTTC. Translation gives CATSLRAGSYGYTF. Looking up the rest from reference TRBV15 and TRBJ1-2 gives the full variable domain: DAMVIQNPRYQVTQFGKPVTLSCSQTLNHNVMYWYQQKSSQAPKLLFHYYDKDFNNEADTPDNFQSRRPNTSFCFLDIRSPGLGDTAMYLCATSLRAGSYGYTFGSGTRLTVV.

The chain recombines TRBV19 with TRBJ1-1; D not resolved. The V gene lost 0 bases and the J gene lost 3 bases, with 5 bases spanning the gap. CDR3 length equals 13 residues. The germline CDR1 and CDR2 sequences are LNHDA and SQIVND (reference sequence). This CDR3 reads CASSIEPDTEAFF. DNA of the CDR3: TGTGCCAGTAGTATAGAACCGGACACTGAAGCTTTCTTT.

The V gene is TRBV13, the J gene TRBJ1-1; no firm D call. The CDR3 covers 17 residues. Trimming left V 3 bases short and J 1 base short, with 18 bases between. Germline CDR1 PRHDT, CDR2 FYEKMQ (reference sequence). In DNA, the CDR3 is TGTGCCAGCAGCTTTCAGGATATCGCAGGAACGAACACTGAAGCTTTCTTT. Translated: CASSFQDIAGTNTEAFF.

In its sample, this clone was seen once. The chain employs TRBV7-8 and TRBJ1-2; 7 nucleotides agree with TRBD1. Trimming removed 5 bases from V and 8 bases from J; junction bases left unmatched: 8. Germline V CDR1 and CDR2: SGHVS, FQNEAQ. The CDR3 extends over 13 amino acids. As DNA, the CDR3 is TGTGCCAGCAGCACAGGGGAGGCTCGGGGCTACACCTTC. Its protein product is CASSTGEARGYTF.

The chain has TRBV29-1 and TRBJ2-3; D call uncertain. Trimming shortened V by 8 bases and J by 2 bases, and 8 bases separated the two germline ends. The germline V gene encodes CDR1 SQVTM and CDR2 ANQGSEA. This CDR3 has 11 residues. In DNA, the CDR3 is TGCAGCTCCTCCTCCACAGATACGCAGTATTTT. It specifies CSSSSTDTQYF.

The chain has TRBV14 and TRBJ2-1; tentatively, D is TRBD2 (6 bases). The ends were cut back, 0 bases at V and 3 bases at J, with 12 bases in the middle. This CDR3 comprises 16 residues. The germline V gene encodes CDR1 SGHDN and CDR2 FVKESK. In nucleotides, the CDR3 is TGTGCCAGCAGCCAAGATCGTGGAGGGAACTACAATGAGCAGTTCTTC. Its translation is CASSQDRGGNYNEQFF.